Following are 15 T cell receptor beta chains from one sample sequenced in a study of response to subunit inactivated influenza vaccine. TCRdb used MiXCR to reprocess the RT-PCR reads, holding one entry per CDR3 protein. This table holds around 790,000 distinct CDR3 sequences, 21% found once. This material consisted of PBMCs from blood, taken 4 to 6 days after vaccination. The receptors here all came from a man aged 45-60 years who received an inactivated influenza vaccine.

The V and J genes are TRBV7-9 and TRBJ1-2; the match to TRBD1 covers 9 bases. The trim removed 6 bases at V and 8 bases at J, leaving 7 bases unmatched. The CDR3 is 13 residues long. CDR1 and CDR2 from the germline V gene are SEHNR and FQNEAQ (reference sequence). Written as DNA, the CDR3 is TGTGCCAGCAGATCTACAGGGGGCGACGGCTACACCTTC. Encoded protein: CASRSTGGDGYTF.

The gene calls are TRBV20-1 and TRBJ2-5, with 9 bases that match TRBD2. J lost 5 bases, V lost 5 bases, and 12 bases had no gene match. Germline-derived CDR1 and CDR2 are DFQATT and SNEGSKA (reference sequence). The CDR3 spans 15 residues. This CDR3 reads CSAGGGAFFRETQYF. The CDR3 DNA reads as TGCAGTGCTGGCGGGGGGGCCTTCTTCCGGGAGACCCAGTACTTC.

This clonotype has only a few counts. The V gene is TRBV6-5, the J gene TRBJ2-1; TRBD2 matches 8 bases. Germline V gene sequence: CDR1 MNHEY, CDR2 SVGAGI. V was clipped by 4 bases and J by 4 bases; unmatched bases: 9. The CDR3 spans 16 residues. CDR3 in DNA: TGTGCCAGCAGTTCCGCAGCGGGAGAAGGGTACAATGAGCAGTTCTTC. Its translation is CASSSAAGEGYNEQFF.

About this clonotype itself: Germline and junction disagree at one end, which may indicate a read error. The rearrangement joins TRBV25-1 to TRBJ2-7, with D perhaps TRBD1 (5 bases). Germline V gene lookup returns CDR1 MGHDK and CDR2 SYGVNS. The CDR3 is 11 residues long. The CDR3 sequence: CASSEGQLTFF. DNA of the CDR3: TGTGCCAGCAGTGAGGGGCAGCTCACCTTCTTC.

The chain is built from TRBV29-1 and TRBJ2-4; D uncertain. V lost 1 base and J lost 1, with 11 bases in between. The V gene's germline CDR1 is SQVTM and CDR2 ANQGSEA. This CDR3 has 15 amino acids. Written as DNA, the CDR3 is TGCAGCGTTGAAGGTATACCGGCTGCCAAAAACATTCAGTACTTC. It specifies CSVEGIPAAKNIQYF.

This clonotype was detected only a few times. The chain couples TRBV4-2 to TRBJ2-3; possibly TRBD1 for D (6 bases). Trimming pared 1 base from V and 4 bases from J, leaving 12 bases between. Germline assignment: CDR1 LGHNA and CDR2 YNFKEQ. CDR3 length equals 15 residues. As DNA, the CDR3 is TGTGCCAGCAGCCAAGTCAGGACAGTCGCAGATACGCAGTATTTT. It codes for CASSQVRTVADTQYF.

This clonotype was observed a handful of times. The chain links TRBV7-9 to TRBJ1-5; TRBD1 aligns across 7 bases. The germline CDR1 and CDR2 sequences are SEHNR and FQNEAQ (reference sequence). The CDR3 runs to 14 residues. The V gene end was trimmed by 6 bases and the J gene end by 0 bases; junction bases not matched to a gene: 2. Here the CDR3 reads CASSGDSSNQPQHF. The CDR3 DNA is TGTGCCAGCAGTGGGGACAGTAGCAATCAGCCCCAGCATTTT.

This clonotype was recorded a few times. This rearrangement joins TRBV15 to TRBJ2-3; D is uncertain. CDR1 and CDR2 (germline): LNHNV, YYDKDF (reference sequence). The CDR3 has 15 amino acids. The V and J ends lost 0 bases and 2 bases respectively, with 9 bases between them. The CDR3 region is CATSRDLSLTDTQYF. The CDR3 region has the DNA TGTGCCACCAGCAGAGATCTGTCTCTCACAGATACGCAGTATTTT.

The sample holds a few counts of this clonotype. The chain combines TRBV20-1 with TRBJ2-3; D gene uncertain. Germline-derived CDR1 and CDR2 are DFQATT and SNEGSKA (reference sequence). This CDR3 is built from 15 residues. With 3 bases removed from V and 0 bases from J, the gap between germline ends came to 13 bases. For the CDR3, the DNA is TGCAGTGCTAGGGGCTCAAGTCGGAGCACAGATACGCAGTATTTT. Translating gives CSARGSSRSTDTQYF.

The chain links TRBV2 to TRBJ2-3; the D gene is possibly TRBD2 (5 bases). V shed 3 bases and J shed 0 bases, with 10 bases lying between them. There are 15 residues in the CDR3. CDR1 and CDR2 from the germline V gene are SNHLY and FYNNEI. This CDR3 is CASSDTLASTDTQYF. The CDR3 nucleotides are TGTGCCAGCAGTGATACGCTAGCTAGCACAGATACGCAGTATTTT.

This clonotype was counted many times. The rearrangement uses TRBV11-2 and TRBJ2-7; 9 bases are shared with TRBD1. CDR1 SGHAT and CDR2 FQNNGV come from the germline V gene. The CDR3 is made up of 14 amino acids. V shed 5 bases, J shed 5 bases, and the junction held 7 bases outside the gene matches. CDR3: CASSRGTGLDEQYF. For the CDR3, the DNA is TGTGCCAGCAGCAGGGGGACAGGGTTGGACGAGCAGTACTTC.

This chain connects TRBV20-1 to TRBJ2-1; 9 bases fit TRBD2. Germline V gene lookup returns CDR1 DFQATT and CDR2 SNEGSKA (reference sequence). The CDR3 spans 18 residues. Losses at the gene ends were 0 bases for V and 6 bases for J; bases not matched to a gene: 15. CDR3 region: CSARDQSSGRSSGNEQFF. Written as DNA, the CDR3 is TGCAGTGCTAGAGATCAGAGTAGCGGGAGAAGTTCTGGCAATGAGCAGTTCTTC.

The chain is built from TRBV10-3 and TRBJ2-1; 11 bases map to TRBD2. This CDR3 is built from 14 residues. V lost 4 bases to trimming and J lost 7 bases; unmatched junction nucleotides: 3. CDR1 ENHRY and CDR2 SYGVKD come from the germline V gene. CDR3 sequence reads: CAISGLAGLNEQFF. The DNA of the CDR3 is TGTGCCATCAGTGGACTAGCGGGGCTGAATGAGCAGTTCTTC.

V gene TRBV21-1 combines with J gene TRBJ2-1; the D call in the table, TRBD2, was not verified against the DNA. TRBV21-1 is labeled a pseudogene. CDR3 length: 14 amino acids. The CDR3 region has the DNA TGTGCCAGCAGCCTCCTACTAGCGGCCCCGAGGGAGTTCTTC. It is translated as CASSLLLAAPREFF.

The chain couples TRBV20-1 to TRBJ2-2, with 11 bases lining up with TRBD2. The CDR3 is made up of 17 amino acids. Germline V gene data show CDR1 as DFQATT and CDR2 as SNEGSKA (reference sequence). After removal of 6 bases from V and 3 bases from J, the junction contained 12 bases not matched to a gene. This chain's CDR3 is CSARTGTSGSYTGELFF. CDR3 DNA: TGCAGTGCCAGGACCGGGACTAGCGGCAGCTACACCGGGGAGCTGTTTTTT.